This record looks at one TCR beta chain sequence and its context. Trimming took 2 bases from V and 0 from J; bases not matched to a gene: 5. The CDR3 covers 16 residues. CDR1 SGHTA and CDR2 FQGNSA come from the germline V gene. TCRdb re-derived calls from the RT-PCR reads in MiXCR, one entry per CDR3 protein. The data hold about 170,000 distinct CDR3 sequences, with about 10% observed a single time. This sample was taken from a study of response to subunit inactivated influenza vaccine. The source of this sequence is a man aged 50 to 75 who received an inactivated influenza vaccine. The chain recombines TRBV7-2 with TRBJ2-7, with TRBD2 identical over 9 bases. The source material was CD8+ T cells sorted from PBMCs, sampled less than 30 months after vaccination. The CDR3 here is CASSLWPSGDSYEQYF. The CDR3 nucleotides read TGTGCCAGCAGCTTATGGCCTAGCGGGGACTCCTACGAGCAGTACTTC.